These 3 T cell receptor beta chains were sequenced from one sample in a study of shared clonotypes between healthy human individuals. Sequencing used immunoSEQ multiplex PCR; TCRdb keeps in-frame clones, though not all of them. The sample includes about 1.5 million clones, 95% to 99% of them seen just once. The specimen sequenced was naive CD4+ T cells sorted from blood. Subset described: CD45RA+ positively selected. These receptors were taken from a man aged 25 to 40 in good health.

The V and J genes are TRBV30 and TRBJ2-7; no definite D call. V was shortened by 4 bases and J by 2 bases, with 12 bases between the two germline ends. Germline lookup yields CDR1 GTSNPN and CDR2 SVGIG (reference sequence). This CDR3 is 13 amino acids long. The CDR3 sequence is CAWIPSATYEQYF. The CDR3 DNA reads as TGTGCCTGGATTCCGTCCGCTACCTACGAGCAGTACTTC.

The J gene is TRBJ1-4, the V gene TRBV7-6, with D tentatively TRBD1 (5 bases). The CDR3 is 14 residues long. From germline, CDR1 is SGHVS and CDR2 FNYEAQ. Trimming shortened V by 5 bases and J by 8 bases, and 15 bases separated the two germline ends. The DNA for the CDR3 is TGTGCCAGCAGCCCCGCGGGGCGCGTGGAAAAACTGTTTTTT. Amino acid sequence: CASSPAGRVEKLFF.

The V and J genes are TRBV28 and TRBJ2-7; no definite D call. Germline assignment: CDR1 MDHEN and CDR2 SYDVKM. The CDR3 runs to 14 residues. Trimming removed 3 bases at V and 5 bases at J, with 14 bases between. The CDR3 reads CASSFTQVSNEQYF. CDR3 sequence (DNA): TGTGCCAGCAGTTTTACGCAGGTTAGCAACGAGCAGTACTTC. The full variable domain, its missing parts supplied by reference TRBV28 and TRBJ2-7, is DVKVTQSSRYLVKRTGEKVFLECVQDMDHENMFWYRQDPGLGLRLIYFSYDVKMKEKGDIPEGYSVSREKKERFSLILESASTNQTSMYLCASSFTQVSNEQYFGPGTRLTVT.